This TCR beta chain was recorded in a study of shared clonotypes between healthy human individuals. Sorted subsets were amplified in replicate PCRs using 200 to 250 ng DNA, 30,000 to 35,000 T cell genomes. The method was immunoSEQ multiplex PCR; TCRdb's version includes in-frame clones alone and lacks a portion of them. The table has 660,000 or so clones, 95% to 97% seen once. The V end was cut by 4 bases, the J end by 5 bases, with 20 bases between. This CDR3 has 16 amino acids. The V gene's germline CDR1 is SNHLY and CDR2 FYNNEI. The study, taken as a whole, reports: Relative to memory subsets, naive subsets generally showed larger estimated richness.

The naive CD8 fraction comprised CD45RO-negative cells positively selected for CCR7 and excluded terminally differentiated effector memory CD45RA+ cells. As regards this clone: What it binds is unknown.

This TCR was recovered from a woman younger than 45 in good health. The sequenced material came from naive CD8+ T cells sorted from blood. V usage is TRBV2 and J usage is TRBJ2-5; D possibly matches TRBD1 or TRBD2 (5 bases each). CDR3 in amino acids: CASSASLPTGRETQYF. CDR3 coding DNA: TGTGCCAGCAGTGCGTCCCTTCCTACGGGACGCGAGACCCAGTACTTC.